The clone carrying this T cell receptor (beta chain) was picked up one time. Source study methods: For nucleated cells, counts were estimated from reference gene primer amplification. Sequencing was performed with immunoSEQ multiplex PCR; in TCRdb, only in-frame clones are kept and a portion is missing. V and J calls plus clone size are reproduced from that table; the DNA served to infer D and trimming. In the table there are approximately 300,000 clones, roughly 87% of which are singletons. The sample belongs to a study of blood T cell repertoires in COVID-19. Study context: Whether acute or convalescent, the COVID-19 samples came from the United States, Italy and Spain. The cDNA or gDNA used as material had been derived from T cells, B-cell-depleted T cells, or PBMCs.

Germline lookup yields CDR1 LGHNA and CDR2 YSLEER. The CDR3 covers 15 residues. V lost 0 bases to trimming and J lost 4 bases, with 10 bases between them. What was sequenced was peripheral blood. The V gene is TRBV4-3, the J gene TRBJ2-1; D is unclear. This clonotype was sampled from a woman aged 50 to 60 who had recovered from COVID-19. In nucleotides, the CDR3 is TGCGCCAGCAGCCAAGATCATATGAGGTACAATGAGCAGTTCTTC. Protein product: CASSQDHMRYNEQFF.